This T cell receptor (beta chain) was sequenced for a study of blood T cells in healthy people across ages. Then a second PCR, running roughly 7 to 11 cycles, was carried out with a sample-barcoded 5' primer and a J-beta primer mix. Each sample provided no less than 2.5 million CDR3-containing paired-end reads. Via MiXCR, TCRdb re-called the 5' RACE reads, giving one row per CDR3 protein. The profile shows some 900,000 distinct CDR3 sequences, around 49% of them singletons. This CDR3 has 17 amino acids. Source material: blood. This chain uses TRBV21-1 with TRBJ2-3; the table's D call, TRBD1, has no DNA check behind it. TRBV21-1 has pseudogene status. The receptor was derived from a man aged 25-45 years in good health. The CDR3 nucleotides read TGTGCCAGCTCTCCGAGACAGAATTCCTATGGCACAGATACGCAGTATTTT. As protein: CASSPRQNSYGTDTQYF.